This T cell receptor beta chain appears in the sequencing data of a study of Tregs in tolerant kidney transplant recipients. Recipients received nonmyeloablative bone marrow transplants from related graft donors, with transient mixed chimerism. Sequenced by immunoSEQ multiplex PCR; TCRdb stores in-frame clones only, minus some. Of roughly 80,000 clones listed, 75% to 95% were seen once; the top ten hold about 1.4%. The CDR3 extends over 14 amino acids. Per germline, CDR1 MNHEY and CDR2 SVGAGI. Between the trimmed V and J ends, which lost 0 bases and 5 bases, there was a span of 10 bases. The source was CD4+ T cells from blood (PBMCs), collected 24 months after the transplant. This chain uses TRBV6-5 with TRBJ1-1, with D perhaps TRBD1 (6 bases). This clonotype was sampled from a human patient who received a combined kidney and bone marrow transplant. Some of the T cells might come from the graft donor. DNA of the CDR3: TGTGCCAGCAGTTACTCGGCAGGGGAGACTGAAGCTTTCTTT. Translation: CASSYSAGETEAFF.